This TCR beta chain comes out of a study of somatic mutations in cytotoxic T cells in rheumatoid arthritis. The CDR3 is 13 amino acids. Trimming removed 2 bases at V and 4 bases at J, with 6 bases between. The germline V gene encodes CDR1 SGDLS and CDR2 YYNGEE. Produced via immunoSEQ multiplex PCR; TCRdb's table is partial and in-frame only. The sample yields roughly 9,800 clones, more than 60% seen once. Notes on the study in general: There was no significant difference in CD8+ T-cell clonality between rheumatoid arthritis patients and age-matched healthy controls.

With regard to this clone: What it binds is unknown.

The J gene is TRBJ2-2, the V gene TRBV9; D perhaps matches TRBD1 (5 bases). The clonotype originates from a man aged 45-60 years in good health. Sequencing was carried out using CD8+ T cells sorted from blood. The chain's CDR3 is CASSVRVTGELFF. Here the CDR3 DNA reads TGTGCCAGCAGCGTCAGGGTCACCGGGGAGCTGTTTTTT.